This T cell receptor beta chain originates from a study of blood T cell repertoires in COVID-19. Germline loops: CDR1 SGHKS, CDR2 YYEKEE (reference sequence). This CDR3 region has 15 residues. Trimming cost V 4 bases and J 2 bases; bases outside gene matches: 6. TCRdb's copy holds only in-frame clones and misses some; the assay was immunoSEQ multiplex PCR. This sample has about 140,000 clones, with around 81% found just once. The specimen sequenced was peripheral blood. The chain joins TRBV5-5 to TRBJ1-5, with 7 bases that match TRBD1. The clonotype comes from a human donor in a cohort sampled during active COVID-19. The DNA of the CDR3 is TGTGCCAGCAGCGAATCTACAGGGGGCAATCAGCCCCAGCATTTT. It translates to CASSESTGGNQPQHF.